This entry features one TCR beta chain sequence. Antigen unknown. This sample is part of a study of blood T cells in healthy people across ages. Study results and caveats: Per million T cells, TCR beta diversity dropped about linearly as age rose.

CDR1 is MNHEY, CDR2 SVGAGI, per germline. With 5 bases removed from V and 0 bases from J, the gap between germline ends came to 8 bases. This CDR3 spans 14 amino acids. Using a J-beta primer mix together with a sample-barcoded 5' primer, a second PCR was run for roughly 6 to 12 cycles. The template-switch adaptor was a 5' adaptor with 12 random nucleotides. It tagged each cDNA molecule. Every individual sample yielded 2.5 million or more paired-end reads (each containing CDR3). TCRdb used MiXCR to reprocess the 5' RACE reads, holding one entry per CDR3 protein. The data hold approximately 900,000 distinct CDR3 sequences, with around 48% observed a single time.

The TCR was taken from a young man in good health. Material: blood. The genes are TRBV6-5 and TRBJ2-1; D gene uncertain. CDR3 DNA: TGTGCCAGCAGTCGTATAAACTCCTACAATGAGCAGTTCTTC. Translating gives CASSRINSYNEQFF.